The 15 T cell receptor beta chains below come from one sample, sequenced in a study of metastatic and nonmetastatic thyroid tumors. TCRdb called clones again from the PCR reads with MiXCR. The sample carries 15,000 or so clones, roughly 13% recorded once. There were no patients who had received any treatment before thyroid surgery. The specimen was blood. The receptors were sampled from a female donor with papillary thyroid cancer or a benign thyroid nodule (not recorded which). Some clones in this sample may be carry-over from other donors' samples.

By sample fraction, this clone is medium-sized. This chain connects TRBV6-5 to TRBJ2-7; perhaps TRBD1 as D (5 bases). Trimming cost V 0 bases and J 6 bases, with 18 bases left between them. The CDR3 has 16 amino acids. The germline V gene encodes CDR1 MNHEY and CDR2 SVGAGI. The DNA for the CDR3 is TGTGCCAGCAGTTACTCGCAGGGTCGGTTTTTCGGCGAGCAGTACTTC. This translates into CASSYSQGRFFGEQYF.

Many counts were recorded for this clone. The chain carries TRBV11-3 and TRBJ2-1, with a possible D match to TRBD2 (5 bases). The CDR3 totals 13 residues. Germline assignment: CDR1 SGHNT and CDR2 YENEEA. V was clipped by 5 bases and J by 4 bases, with 9 bases between them. The CDR3 loop reads CASSPDYYNEQFF. CDR3 nucleotides: TGTGCCAGCAGCCCTGACTATTACAATGAGCAGTTCTTC.

The J gene is TRBJ2-3, the V gene TRBV5-1; perhaps TRBD2 as D (5 bases). Trimming pared 1 base from V and 4 bases from J, leaving 13 bases between. The CDR3 consists of 15 residues. Germline V gene lookup returns CDR1 SGHRS and CDR2 YFSETQ. The CDR3 reads CASSLSGLEADTQYF. The CDR3, as DNA: TGCGCCAGCAGCTTGTCGGGTCTGGAGGCAGATACGCAGTATTTT.

This clone occurred many times. The chain links TRBV20-1 to TRBJ1-6, with 11 bases matching TRBD1. Germline CDR1 and CDR2: DFQATT and SNEGSKA (reference sequence). The CDR3 consists of 18 residues. The V gene end was trimmed by 0 bases and the J gene end by 8 bases; junction bases not matched to a gene: 12. The CDR3 nucleotides read TGCAGTGCTAGAGATAACACCGGGACAGGGGGTCGGGATTCACCCCTCCACTTT. It encodes CSARDNTGTGGRDSPLHF.

This clone was found many times. The genes are TRBV7-3 and TRBJ2-1, with TRBD2 matching 9 bases. The CDR3 loop spans 16 amino acids. Germline CDR1 reads SGHTA; CDR2 reads FQGTGA. V was clipped by 1 base and J by 4 bases; unmatched bases: 5. This CDR3 reads CASSLSGGASYNEQFF. As DNA, the CDR3 is TGTGCCAGCAGCTTAAGCGGGGGGGCCTCTTACAATGAGCAGTTCTTC.

The V call is TRBV19, the J call TRBJ1-3, with D hard to call. The CDR3 has 17 amino acids. Germline values: CDR1 LNHDA, CDR2 SQIVND (reference sequence). The V end was cut by 11 bases, the J end by 0 bases, with 23 bases between. This CDR3 is CAWGASWPGISGNTIYF. For the CDR3, the DNA is TGTGCCTGGGGTGCCTCATGGCCGGGCATCTCTGGAAACACCATATATTTT. Together with reference TRBV19 and TRBJ1-3, the CDR3 gives the full variable domain: DGGITQSPKYLFRKEGQNVTLSCEQNLNHDAMYWYRQDPGQGLRLIYYSQIVNDFQKGDIAEGYSVSREKKESFPLTVTSAQKNPTAFYLCAWGASWPGISGNTIYFGEGSWLTVV.

This clone has a count of ten or more. The chain employs TRBV5-1 and TRBJ2-7; D unclear. Per germline, CDR1 SGHRS and CDR2 YFSETQ. The CDR3 contains 14 residues. Trimming pared 4 bases from V and 4 bases from J, leaving 15 bases between. CDR3 residues: CASSPLRSEYEQYF. The CDR3 DNA reads TGCGCCAGCAGCCCTCTCCGAAGTGAGTACGAGCAGTACTTC.

This clone has only a few counts. The CDR3 sequence is CASSVLGDGRGVAQYF. The DNA for the CDR3 is TGTGCCAGCAGCGTCCTTGGGGACGGCAGGGGAGTGGCCCAGTACTTC. The chain employs TRBV28 and TRBJ2-5, with D tentatively TRBD1 (6 bases). Germline V gene data show CDR1 as MDHEN and CDR2 as SYDVKM. The V end lost 6 bases, the J end lost 9 bases, and 26 bases lay between the germline ends. The CDR3 is 16 amino acids. Full variable domain (missing parts from reference TRBV28 and TRBJ2-5): DVKVTQSSRYLVKRTGEKVFLECVQDMDHENMFWYRQDPGLGLRLIYFSYDVKMKEKGDIPEGYSVSREKKERFSLILESASTNQTSMYLCASSVLGDGRGVAQYFGPGTRLLVL.

This clone was counted many times. The chain joins TRBV11-2 to TRBJ2-4; 10 bases line up with TRBD2. The CDR3 consists of 19 residues. Trimming removed 1 base from V and 0 bases from J; junction bases left unmatched: 9. Per germline, CDR1 SGHAT and CDR2 FQNNGV. The CDR3 DNA sequence: TGTGCCAGCAGCTTAGGCACTAGCGGGGTAAAAGTAGCCAAAAACATTCAGTACTTC. It is translated as CASSLGTSGVKVAKNIQYF.

This clone appeared many times. V and J are TRBV7-9 and TRBJ2-5; either TRBD1 or TRBD2 may fit D (6 bases each). Per the germline V gene, CDR1 is SEHNR and CDR2 is FQNEAQ (reference sequence). The CDR3 loop spans 15 amino acids. With 3 bases removed from V and 5 bases from J, the gap between germline ends came to 16 bases. The DNA of the CDR3 is TGTGCCAGCAGCTTTTCGGGGGCCCGCAGGGAGACCCAGTACTTC. Translation: CASSFSGARRETQYF.

This clone was observed many times. The chain links TRBV19 to TRBJ1-5; 7 bases align to TRBD1. The CDR3 is 15 residues long. V lost 1 base to trimming and J lost 3 bases; unmatched junction nucleotides: 3. Looked up from germline, CDR1 is LNHDA and CDR2 is SQIVND (reference sequence). The CDR3 is CASSIAGGDNQPQHF. The CDR3, as DNA: TGTGCCAGTAGTATAGCAGGGGGGGACAATCAGCCCCAGCATTTT.

This clone was found many times. This chain uses TRBV20-1 with TRBJ2-7; D perhaps matches TRBD2 (5 bases). CDR1 DFQATT and CDR2 SNEGSKA come from the germline V gene (reference sequence). The CDR3 has 13 amino acids. V lost 8 bases and J 0 bases, leaving 14 bases between the germline ends. The CDR3 sequence: CSIAPEDSYEQYF. The CDR3 DNA follows: TGCAGTATAGCCCCGGAGGACTCCTACGAGCAGTACTTC.

This clone was seen repeatedly, ten times or more. The chain joins TRBV7-2 to TRBJ2-3; 9 positions agree with TRBD2. The CDR3 has 16 residues. Per germline, CDR1 SGHTA and CDR2 FQGNSA. The V and J ends lost 2 bases and 4 bases, in that order; junction bases with no gene match: 7. The CDR3 DNA reads as TGTGCCAGCAGCTTAAATGGCGGGGGGGTGGCAGATACGCAGTATTTT. It specifies CASSLNGGGVADTQYF. The whole variable domain, remainder taken from reference TRBV7-2 and TRBJ2-3, is GAGVSQSPSNKVTEKGKDVELRCDPISGHTALYWYRQSLGQGLEFLIYFQGNSAPDKSGLPSDRFSAERTGGSVSTLTIQRTQQEDSAVYLCASSLNGGGVADTQYFGPGTRLTVL.

The sample holds one count of this clone. The V gene is TRBV5-8, the J gene TRBJ2-2, with D possibly matching TRBD2 (6 bases). The germline CDR1 and CDR2 sequences are SGHTS and YDEGEE. The CDR3 length is 14 residues. V shed 2 bases and J shed 6 bases, with 11 bases lying between them. The CDR3 sequence: CASSFSGGAGELFF. The CDR3 nucleotides are TGTGCCAGCAGCTTTAGCGGCGGCGCCGGGGAGCTGTTTTTT.

This clone came up many times. This same CDR3 is encoded by further DNA sequences in the sample. J is TRBJ1-1 and V is TRBV11-3, with D hard to call. Germline V gene lookup returns CDR1 SGHNT and CDR2 YENEEA. This CDR3 has 12 amino acids. Trimming took off 6 bases at V and 1 base at J, with 6 bases between the two ends. CDR3 region: CASSEQNTEAFF. CDR3 nucleotides: TGTGCCAGCAGTGAGCAGAACACTGAAGCTTTCTTT.